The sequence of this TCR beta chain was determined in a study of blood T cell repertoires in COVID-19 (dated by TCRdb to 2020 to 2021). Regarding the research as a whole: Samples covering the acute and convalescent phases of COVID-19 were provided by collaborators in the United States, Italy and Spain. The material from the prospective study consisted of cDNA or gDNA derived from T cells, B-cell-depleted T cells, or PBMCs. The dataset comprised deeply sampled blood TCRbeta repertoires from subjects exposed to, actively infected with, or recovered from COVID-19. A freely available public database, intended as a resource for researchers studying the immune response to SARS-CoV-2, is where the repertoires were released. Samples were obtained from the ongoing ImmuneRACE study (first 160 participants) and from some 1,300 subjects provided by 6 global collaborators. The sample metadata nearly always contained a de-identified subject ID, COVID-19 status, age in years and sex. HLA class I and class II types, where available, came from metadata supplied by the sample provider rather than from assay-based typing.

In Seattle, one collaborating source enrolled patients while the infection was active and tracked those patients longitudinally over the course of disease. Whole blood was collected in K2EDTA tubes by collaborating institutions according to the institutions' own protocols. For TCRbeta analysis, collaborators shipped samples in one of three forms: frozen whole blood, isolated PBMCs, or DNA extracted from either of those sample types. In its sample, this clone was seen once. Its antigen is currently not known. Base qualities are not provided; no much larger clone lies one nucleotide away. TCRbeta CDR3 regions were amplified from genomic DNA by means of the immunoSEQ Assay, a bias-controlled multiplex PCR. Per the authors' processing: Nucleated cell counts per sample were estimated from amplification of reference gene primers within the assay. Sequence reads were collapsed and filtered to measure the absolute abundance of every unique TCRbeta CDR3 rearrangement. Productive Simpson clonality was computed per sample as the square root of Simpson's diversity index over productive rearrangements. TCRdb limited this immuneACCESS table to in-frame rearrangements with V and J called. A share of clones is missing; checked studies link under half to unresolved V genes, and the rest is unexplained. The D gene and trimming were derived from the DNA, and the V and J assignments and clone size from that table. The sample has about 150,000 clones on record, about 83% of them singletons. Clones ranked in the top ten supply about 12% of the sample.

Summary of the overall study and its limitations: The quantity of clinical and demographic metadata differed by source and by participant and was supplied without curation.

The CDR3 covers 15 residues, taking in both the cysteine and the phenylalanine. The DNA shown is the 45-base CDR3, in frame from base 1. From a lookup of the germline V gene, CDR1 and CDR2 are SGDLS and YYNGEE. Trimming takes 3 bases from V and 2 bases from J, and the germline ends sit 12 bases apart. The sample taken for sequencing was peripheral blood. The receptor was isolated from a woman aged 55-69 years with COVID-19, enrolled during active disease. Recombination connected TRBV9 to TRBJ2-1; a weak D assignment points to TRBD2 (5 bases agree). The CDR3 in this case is CASSGLGATYNEQFF. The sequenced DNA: TGTGCCAGCAGCGGATTGGGAGCAACCTACAATGAGCAGTTCTTC.